This is a list of T cell receptor beta chains from one sample in a study of blood T cell repertoires in COVID-19. Some clones are missing from TCRdb's copy, which holds only in-frame ones; the method was immunoSEQ multiplex PCR. Of approximately 200,000 clones listed, around four fifths were seen once; the top ten hold about 5.1%. Sequencing used peripheral blood. These receptors were obtained from a woman aged 55-75 years who had recovered from COVID-19. Both conserved end residues are part of each CDR3. A D gene is named only where the DNA matches it firmly. Clone size is not always given. Where it is, it says once, few, many or a class for expanded clones.

v_gene	j_gene	abundance	d_gene	CDR3nt	CDR3aa
TRBV25-1	TRBJ1-6	-	-	TGTGCCAGCAGTGGGGCAGGGAGGAATTCACCCCTCCACTTT	CASSGAGRNSPLHF
TRBV29-1	TRBJ2-6	-	TRBD1	TGCAGCGTAGCCGGGACAGGATCCTCTGGGGCCAACGTCCTGACTTTC	CSVAGTGSSGANVLTF
TRBV12-3/TRBV12-4	TRBJ1-5	-	-	TGTGCCAGCAGTCTTCAGGGTGATCAGCCCCAGCATTTT	CASSLQGDQPQHF
TRBV7-2	TRBJ2-3	-	-	TGTGCCAGCAGCTTCAGGGGGGCAGATACGCAGTATTTT	CASSFRGADTQYF
TRBV6-5	TRBJ1-2	-	-	TGTGCCAGCAGCAAGACAGCAAGTAACTATGGCTACACCTTC	CASSKTASNYGYTF
TRBV7-2	TRBJ1-1	-	TRBD1	TGTGCCAGCAGCATTACAGGGGGCGCTGGGGACACTGAAGCTTTCTTT	CASSITGGAGDTEAFF
TRBV30	TRBJ1-5	-	-	TGTGCCTGGAACGGACAGAGCAATCAGCCCCAGCATTTT	CAWNGQSNQPQHF
TRBV6-1	TRBJ2-3	-	TRBD1	TGTGCCAGCAGTGAATGGGACAGGGGAGCAGATACGCAGTATTTT	CASSEWDRGADTQYF
TRBV6-2/TRBV6-3	TRBJ2-7	few	-	TGTGCCAGCAGTTACTCGATTCAGGGGAATCTAGGCGAGCAGTACTTC	CASSYSIQGNLGEQYF
TRBV6-5	TRBJ1-2	-	TRBD1	TGTGCCAGCAGAAGGGACAGGCGCCCTTATGGCTACACCTTC	CASRRDRRPYGYTF
TRBV11-2	TRBJ2-3	-	TRBD2	TGTGCCAGCAGCTTAGTAGGGGGGGGGACTAGCGATACGCAGTATTTT	CASSLVGGGTSDTQYF
TRBV30	TRBJ1-4	-	TRBD1	TGTGCCTGGAGTAAGAAGACAGGGGTATTTGAAAAACTGTTTTTT	CAWSKKTGVFEKLFF
TRBV7-6	TRBJ1-2	-	TRBD1	TGTGCCAGCAGCGGTTACGAGGGACAGGGGGCGAGGGATGGCTACACCTTC	CASSGYEGQGARDGYTF
TRBV7-2	TRBJ1-2	-	-	TGTGCCAGCAGCGTGGCCCAGGGAATCCGTGGCTACACCTTC	CASSVAQGIRGYTF
TRBV7-3	TRBJ2-3	-	TRBD2	TGTGCCAGCAGCCCAGGGCCAGCGGGGAGCACAGATACGCAGTATTTT	CASSPGPAGSTDTQYF
TRBV30	TRBJ2-5	-	TRBD1	TGTGCCTGGAGAGGGGGCAGGGAGACCCAGTACTTC	CAWRGGRETQYF
TRBV30	TRBJ1-5	-	-	TGTGCCTGGAGTGGTGTTCGGGGGTCCAATCAGCCCCAGCATTTT	CAWSGVRGSNQPQHF
TRBV30	TRBJ2-5	few	-	TGTGCCTGGAGACAGAATAAAGAGACCCAGTACTTC	CAWRQNKETQYF
TRBV5-4	TRBJ1-1	-	-	TGTGCCAGCAGCCGGGGACAATCGGCCACTGAAGCTTTCTTT	CASSRGQSATEAFF
TRBV10-3	TRBJ2-3	once	TRBD2	TGTGCCATCAGGGGAGCGGGGAGCACAGATACGCAGTATTTT	CAIRGAGSTDTQYF
TRBV6-5	TRBJ1-6	-	TRBD1	TGTGCCAGCAGTTGGGGACAGGCGTCACCCCTCCACTTT	CASSWGQASPLHF
TRBV12-5	TRBJ1-1	-	-	TGTGCTAGTGGTTTGGTACGAGGCAGGGGGAACACTGAAGCTTTCTTT	CASGLVRGRGNTEAFF
TRBV7-2	TRBJ2-3	-	-	TGTGCCAGCAGCTTAGCGCTGGAGGATACGCAGTATTTT	CASSLALEDTQYF
TRBV30	TRBJ2-5	-	-	TGTGCCTGGAGTGCGGGACGGAGGGAAACCCAGTACTTC	CAWSAGRRETQYF
TRBV6-1	TRBJ1-5	-	-	TGTGCCAGCAGTGATCCCTTCAGGGGACGGCAGCCCCAGCATTTT	CASSDPFRGRQPQHF
TRBV9	TRBJ2-3	few	TRBD2	TGTGCCAGCAGCTCTGGAGCGGGGGTCGCAGATACGCAGTATTTT	CASSSGAGVADTQYF
TRBV4-1	TRBJ2-3	-	TRBD2	TGCGCCAGCAGCCAAACTGACGGGGGGAGCACAGATACGCAGTATTTT	CASSQTDGGSTDTQYF
TRBV5-1	TRBJ2-3	-	TRBD2	TGCGCCAGCCGGGGGGGCCCGGACACAGATACGCAGTATTTT	CASRGGPDTDTQYF
TRBV6-5	TRBJ2-1	-	TRBD1	TGTGCCAGCAGTTACGTGGGGACAGGGCGCAATGAGCAGTTCTTC	CASSYVGTGRNEQFF
TRBV5-1	TRBJ2-3	-	TRBD2	TGCGCCAGCAGCCGGACTAGTGGTTCTTCAGATACGCAGTATTTT	CASSRTSGSSDTQYF
TRBV7-2	TRBJ2-1	-	TRBD1	TGTGCCAGCAGCTTAGGACAGGGGGCGCGAAATGAGCAGTTCTTC	CASSLGQGARNEQFF
TRBV28	TRBJ2-7	-	-	TGTGCCAGCTCCCAGGTGGGTTTCGAGCAGTACTTC	CASSQVGFEQYF
TRBV7-6	TRBJ1-2	-	-	TGTGCCAGCAGCCCCGGGCAGGGGAATGGCTACACCTTC	CASSPGQGNGYTF
TRBV19	TRBJ1-1	-	TRBD1	TGTGCCAGTAGTTCCTACAGGGGGCTTGACACTGAAGCTTTCTTT	CASSSYRGLDTEAFF
TRBV6-8	TRBJ2-2	-	TRBD1	TGTGCCAGCATCGGGACAGCAGAGACCGGGGAGCTGTTTTTT	CASIGTAETGELFF
TRBV4-1	TRBJ2-3	-	TRBD2	TGCGCCAGCAGCCAAAGGACGCTAACTAGCGACAGAAGAACAGATACGCAGTATTTT	CASSQRTLTSDRRTDTQYF
TRBV30	TRBJ2-5	-	TRBD2	TGTGCCTGGAACGGCGGGGGGGGACGGGAGACCCAGTACTTC	CAWNGGGGRETQYF
TRBV7-2	TRBJ1-2	few	TRBD1	TGTGCCAGCAGCAGGGGGCGACGAGGAGGCTACACCTTC	CASSRGRRGGYTF
TRBV7-3	TRBJ2-3	-	TRBD2	TGTGCCAGCAGCACCTCCCTAGCGGGGGACACAGATACGCAGTATTTT	CASSTSLAGDTDTQYF
TRBV5-1	TRBJ1-2	-	TRBD1	TGCGCCAGCAGCCCAGGGACAGGGAGAGATAACTATGGCTACACCTTC	CASSPGTGRDNYGYTF
TRBV27	TRBJ1-1	-	-	TGTGCCAGCAGTTTATTCAGGGGCACTGAAGCTTTCTTT	CASSLFRGTEAFF
TRBV18	TRBJ2-3	-	TRBD1	TGTGCCAGCTCACCACCCGGGACAGTGAGCACAGATACGCAGTATTTT	CASSPPGTVSTDTQYF
TRBV4-3	TRBJ1-2	few	-	TGCGCCAGCAGCCAAGGGTCCAGGGTTTCTGGCTACACCTTC	CASSQGSRVSGYTF
TRBV6-5	TRBJ1-1	-	-	TGTGCCAGCAGTTACTTTTCAGGGAACACGAACACTGAAGCTTTCTTT	CASSYFSGNTNTEAFF
TRBV11-2	TRBJ1-3	-	TRBD1	TGTGCCAGCAGCCCAGTCAGGGGGCGCAACACCATATATTTT	CASSPVRGRNTIYF
TRBV3-1/TRBV3-2	TRBJ1-4	-	-	TGTGCCAGCAGCCAAGGCCGGATCGGCCGGGGGTACGAAAAACTGTTTTTT	CASSQGRIGRGYEKLFF
TRBV7-8	TRBJ1-3	-	-	TGTGCCAGCAGCGTCCTCCGGGGAAGCTCTGGAAACACCATATATTTT	CASSVLRGSSGNTIYF